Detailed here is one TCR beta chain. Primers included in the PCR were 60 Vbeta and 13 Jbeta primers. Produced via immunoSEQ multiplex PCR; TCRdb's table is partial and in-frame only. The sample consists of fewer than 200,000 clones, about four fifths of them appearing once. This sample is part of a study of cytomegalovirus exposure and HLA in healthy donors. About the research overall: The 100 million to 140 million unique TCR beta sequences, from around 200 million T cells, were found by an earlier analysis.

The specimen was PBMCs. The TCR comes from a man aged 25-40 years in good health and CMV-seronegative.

In nucleotides, the CDR3 is TGTGCCTGGAGTGTACCGCTAAGGACAGCCCAGGGGAGCAATCAGCCCCAGCATTTT. Encoded protein: CAWSVPLRTAQGSNQPQHF. The chain uses TRBV30 and TRBJ1-5, with a possible D match to TRBD1 (6 bases). Germline loops: CDR1 GTSNPN, CDR2 SVGIG (reference sequence). The CDR3 runs 19 residues. Trimming shortened V by 0 bases and J by 1 base, and 22 bases separated the two germline ends. Full variable domain (remainder filled in from reference TRBV30 and TRBJ1-5): SQTIHQWPATLVQPVGSPLSLECTVEGTSNPNLYWYRQAAGRGLQLLFYSVGIGQISSEVPQNLSASRPQDRQFILSSKKLLLSDSGFYLCAWSVPLRTAQGSNQPQHFGDGTRLSIL.